The 15 T cell receptor delta chains below were found in one sample sequenced in a study of gamma-delta T cells after stem cell transplantation. TCRdb reran clone calling via CATT on the RT-PCR reads. The table includes about 1,500 delta-chain clones, 35% to 55% detected once. Sequenced input: gamma-delta T cells. The receptor set was obtained from a human donor. It is not recorded whose cells these are; they may come from a transplant donor.

By its share, this clone is medium-sized. The CDR3: CACDNLPGTGGYGRYTDKLIF. In nucleotides, the CDR3 is TGTGCCTGTGACAACCTTCCCGGTACTGGGGGATACGGCCGGTACACCGATAAACTCATCTTT. V and J are TRDV2 and TRDJ1; 13 positions agree with TRDD3. The length of the CDR3 is 21 residues. CDR1 is GEAIGNYY and CDR2 is EKD in the germline V gene. V dropped 2 bases and J dropped 0; count of bases not matched to a gene: 17.

On this clone itself: Possible read error: a much larger clone is one base away. Other DNA sequences in the same sample also yield this CDR3. This chain links TRDV1 with TRDJ1, with D possibly being TRDD2 (8 bases). The CDR3 extends over 25 amino acids. Germline loops: CDR1 TSWWSYY, CDR2 QGS. Trimming left V 6 bases short and J 0 bases short, with 44 bases between. The CDR3 nucleotides are TGTGCTCTTGGAGAGTCAGCTTCCTACGTAAAGGGAAGGTGGGGGACTCTACCGTACACCGATAAACTCATCTTT. It is translated as CALGESASYVKGRWGTLPYTDKLIF.

This clone was seen once. It differs at one base from a far larger clone, so likely a read error. This chain links TRDV1 with TRDJ1; D gene unclear. V was trimmed by 5 bases and J by 1 base, leaving 32 bases between them. CDR1 TSWWSYY and CDR2 QGS come from the germline V gene. The CDR3 has 21 residues. The DNA for the CDR3 is TGTGCTCTTGGGAACCCGTCCGAGTCCGGTACTAGGGGTCATGCCACCGATAAACTCATCTTT. Protein product: CALGNPSESGTRGHATDKLIF.

This clone is labeled as large. Written as DNA, the CDR3 is TGTGCCTGTGACACCCTGCTGCTGGGGGATACGCGGGTAGATAAACTCATCTTT. As protein: CACDTLLLGDTRVDKLIF. The chain joins TRDV2 to TRDJ1, with 12 bases that match TRDD3. V dropped 0 bases and J dropped 5; count of bases not matched to a gene: 12. Germline values: CDR1 GEAIGNYY, CDR2 EKD. The CDR3 is made up of 18 amino acids.

Concerning this clone itself: Only one base separates this from a far larger clonotype, so it likely reflects a read error. Additional DNA sequences in this sample encode the identical CDR3. The rearrangement links TRDV2 to TRDJ1, with D perhaps matching TRDD3 (6 bases). This CDR3 spans 17 amino acids. Germline V gives CDR1 GEAIGNYY, CDR2 EKD. V dropped 4 bases and J dropped 0 bases, with 20 bases sitting between them. The DNA for the CDR3 is TGTGCCTGTGATCCCCTCACTGGGAAGAATTACACCGATAAACTCATCTTT. Translated: CACDPLTGKNYTDKLIF.

In regard to this clone: A much more abundant neighbour one base away suggests this may be a read error. The same CDR3 arises from other DNA sequences in this sample as well. The gene calls are TRDV1 and TRDJ1, with TRDD3 matching over 12 bases. CDR1 TSWWSYY and CDR2 QGS come from the germline V gene. This CDR3 is 27 amino acids long. DNA for the CDR3: TGTGCCCTTGGGGAAACCGGCCTTCCTACTTACCTTATACTCTCAAGGTATACTGGGGGATACCCCGATAAACTCATCTTT. Its protein is CALGETGLPTYLILSRYTGGYPDKLIF.

This clone rates as medium-sized (0.01 to 0.1%). The J gene is TRDJ1, the V gene TRDV1; the D is unclear. V was shortened by 6 bases and J by 3 bases, with 32 bases between the two germline ends. This CDR3 region has 20 residues. CDR1 and CDR2 from the germline V gene are TSWWSYY and QGS. The CDR3 nucleotides are TGTGCTCTTGGCCCCGGCCACGGAGACCATACAGTACCGGGTGCCGATAAACTCATCTTT. It specifies CALGPGHGDHTVPGADKLIF.

In its sample, this clone ranks as large (0.1 to 1%). The chain links TRDV2 to TRDJ1; 13 bases are a match to TRDD3. Germline assignment: CDR1 GEAIGNYY and CDR2 EKD. The CDR3 runs to 20 residues. V lost 4 bases and J lost 3; bases outside the gene matches: 19. For the CDR3, the DNA is TGTGCCTGTGAGTTATTCCCCCACTGGGGGATACGAAAGGGTCCCGATAAACTCATCTTT. Protein product: CACELFPHWGIRKGPDKLIF.

Concerning this clone: The likely explanation is a read error, given a far larger clone one base away. This chain connects TRDV1 to TRDJ1; 8 bases align to TRDD3. V shed 4 bases and J 0 bases; nucleotides not matched to a gene: 49. The CDR3 runs to 30 residues. Germline V CDR1 and CDR2: TSWWSYY, QGS. The CDR3 DNA reads as TGTGCTCTTGGGGGACTAGGTCCGCTCTTAGGGCCTTCCCGTGTTAAGTCGCGCATCTGGGGGACCCCGTACACCGATAAACTCATCTTT. The encoded protein is CALGGLGPLLGPSRVKSRIWGTPYTDKLIF.

As concerns this clone: It differs at one base from a far larger clone, so likely a read error. This chain uses TRDV2 with TRDJ1; 8 bases are shared with TRDD3. CDR1 is GEAIGNYY, CDR2 EKD, per germline. This CDR3 has 19 amino acids. Trimming at V came to 1 base and at J to 3 bases, leaving 18 bases not matched to a gene. Written as DNA, the CDR3 is TGTGCCTGTGACACTCTTACTGGGGATACCACCCTCGGTGCCGATAAACTCATCTTT. Amino acid sequence: CACDTLTGDTTLGADKLIF.

Turning to this clone: A read error is possible here, since a much larger clone lies one base away. The rearrangement joins TRDV1 to TRDJ1, with TRDD3 matching over 11 bases. CDR1 TSWWSYY and CDR2 QGS come from the germline V gene. Trimming cost V 4 bases and J 0 bases; bases outside gene matches: 34. CDR3 length: 26 amino acids. CDR3 sequence: CALGVTPGIPFVLGDRERGYTDKLIF. As DNA, the CDR3 is TGTGCTCTTGGGGTCACCCCGGGCATTCCTTTCGTACTGGGGGATAGAGAAAGGGGTTACACCGATAAACTCATCTTT.

Remarks on this clone: A far more abundant clone sits one base away, making this likely a read error. This chain joins TRDV1 and TRDJ1; TRDD3 aligns across 8 bases. The V and J ends lost 1 base and 2 bases, in that order; junction bases with no gene match: 27. This CDR3 has 23 residues. Germline V gene data show CDR1 as TSWWSYY and CDR2 as QGS. The CDR3 here is CALGEPPFGSQGFLRDTTDKLIF. The CDR3 nucleotides read TGTGCTCTTGGGGAACCCCCCTTCGGAAGCCAGGGGTTCCTGAGGGATACGACCGATAAACTCATCTTT.

The rearrangement uses TRDV2 and TRDJ1, with TRDD3 as a possible D gene (6 bases). V was trimmed by 2 bases and J by 1 base, leaving 10 bases between them. The germline gives CDR1 GEAIGNYY, CDR2 EKD. This CDR3 is built from 14 residues. The CDR3 nucleotides read TGTGCCTGTGACAAGGTGGGGGCCACCGATAAACTCATCTTT. It translates to CACDKVGATDKLIF.

As regards this clone: A much larger clone is a single base away; this may be a read error. DNA of the CDR3: TGTGCTCTTGGGGAAACCGGCCTTCCTACTTACCTTATACTCTCAGGGTATACTGGGGGATACCCCGATAAACTCATCTTT. Translated: CALGETGLPTYLILSGYTGGYPDKLIF. The J gene is TRDJ1, the V gene TRDV1; the match to TRDD3 covers 12 bases. The CDR3 loop spans 27 amino acids. V lost 2 bases and J lost 3; bases outside the gene matches: 37. Germline CDR1 and CDR2: TSWWSYY and QGS.

With respect to this clone: A far larger clone is only one base removed, so a read error is likely. This chain uses TRDV2 with TRDJ3; 10 bases fit TRDD3. Germline CDR1 and CDR2: GEAIGNYY and EKD. V lost 3 bases, J lost 5 bases, and 18 bases stayed unmatched. The CDR3 consists of 21 residues. The CDR3 here is CACDPVAGDTGTVRDTRQMFF. CDR3 in DNA: TGTGCCTGTGACCCTGTCGCGGGGGATACGGGAACCGTCCGGGACACCCGACAGATGTTTTTC.